The 29 T cell receptor beta chains in this list originate from one sample, sequenced in a study of blood T cell repertoires in COVID-19. Sequenced by immunoSEQ multiplex PCR; TCRdb stores in-frame clones only, minus some. The sample has fewer than 500,000 clones; about 80% are singletons. Specimen: peripheral blood. Source of these receptors: a human donor with acute or convalescent COVID-19. The donor label of this sample is uncertain.

This clone came up a few times. The chain links TRBV6-1 to TRBJ2-3; D is unresolved. Trimming took off 3 bases at V and 2 bases at J, with 18 bases between the two ends. CDR1 and CDR2 (germline): MNHNS, SASEGT. The CDR3 spans 17 residues. The CDR3 loop reads CASSDISLGFVTDTQYF. The CDR3 DNA reads TGTGCCAGCAGTGATATTAGCTTGGGTTTCGTCACAGATACGCAGTATTTT.

The rearrangement uses TRBV5-1 and TRBJ1-1; D possibly corresponds to TRBD1 (5 bases). Looked up from germline, CDR1 is SGHRS and CDR2 is YFSETQ. Trimming left V 4 bases short and J 0 bases short, with 13 bases between. This CDR3 is built from 15 residues. Written as DNA, the CDR3 is TGCGCCAGCAGCCCGACGACAGCAATGAACACTGAAGCTTTCTTT. Its protein is CASSPTTAMNTEAFF.

The rearrangement links TRBV3-1 (or the pseudogene TRBV3-2) to TRBJ1-6; 8 bases match TRBD1. The J segment lost 7 bases and the V segment lost 4 bases, leaving 6 bases of the junction unmatched. There are 15 residues in the CDR3. From germline, CDR1 is LGHDT and CDR2 YNNKEL (reference sequence). CDR3 in DNA: TGTGCCAGCAGCCTAAAGACAGGGGAGAATTCACCCCTCCACTTT. Translating gives CASSLKTGENSPLHF.

This clone was seen a few times. V gene TRBV10-1 combines with J gene TRBJ2-3; TRBD1 aligns across 9 bases. Trimming at V came to 6 bases and at J to 2 bases, leaving 6 bases not matched to a gene. Germline loops: CDR1 WNHNN, CDR2 SYGVQD (reference sequence). The CDR3 has 15 amino acids. The CDR3 region is CASRAGTGITDTQYF. The CDR3 coding sequence is TGCGCCAGCAGGGCCGGGACAGGGATCACAGATACGCAGTATTTT.

This clone came up many times. V is TRBV6-5 and J is TRBJ1-2; TRBD1 aligns across 8 bases. The germline V gene has CDR1 MNHEY and CDR2 SVGAGI. This CDR3 has 13 residues. Trimming cost V 6 bases and J 4 bases; bases outside gene matches: 4. The CDR3 coding sequence is TGTGCCAGCAGAGCCGGGACAGGCTATGGCTACACCTTC. It translates to CASRAGTGYGYTF.

The chain carries TRBV7-9 and TRBJ2-2, with unresolved D. This CDR3 is 12 amino acids long. The germline CDR1 and CDR2 sequences are SEHNR and FQNEAQ (reference sequence). V dropped 1 base and J dropped 8 bases, with 5 bases sitting between them. The DNA of the CDR3 is TGTGCCAGCAGCTTAGTCGTTGGGGAGCTGTTTTTT. Encoded protein: CASSLVVGELFF.

In the case of this clone: The same CDR3 arises from other DNA sequences in this sample as well. The V gene is TRBV15, the J gene TRBJ2-3, with TRBD2 identical over 7 bases. The CDR3 is 13 residues long. V lost 5 bases and J lost 1; bases outside the gene matches: 0. From germline, CDR1 is LNHNV and CDR2 YYDKDF (reference sequence). The DNA of the CDR3 is TGTGCCACCAGCGGGAGGGGCACAGATACGCAGTATTTT. Protein product: CATSGRGTDTQYF.

This clone came up once. The chain combines TRBV7-8 with TRBJ2-1, with 9 bases that match TRBD2. Losses at the gene ends were 4 bases for V and 3 bases for J; bases not matched to a gene: 7. CDR1 and CDR2 (germline): SGHVS, FQNEAQ. This CDR3 contains 16 residues. The CDR3 sequence is CASSSLEAGGYNEQFF. The CDR3 DNA reads as TGTGCCAGCAGCTCCCTGGAAGCGGGGGGCTACAATGAGCAGTTCTTC.

This clone came up once. CDR3 coding DNA: TGTGCCAGCACCTCCCAGCGGGGGGTGGACAATGAGCAGTTCTTC. Translated, it gives CASTSQRGVDNEQFF. The V and J genes are TRBV6-5 and TRBJ2-1; TRBD2 agrees at 9 bases. The germline CDR1 and CDR2 sequences are MNHEY and SVGAGI. This CDR3 comprises 15 residues. V shed 7 bases and J 5 bases; nucleotides not matched to a gene: 9.

In this sample, this clone turned up a few times. V gene TRBV11-1 combines with J gene TRBJ1-1; 7 nucleotides match TRBD1. The CDR3 runs to 13 residues. V lost 5 bases to trimming and J lost 6 bases; unmatched junction nucleotides: 6. The germline gives CDR1 SGHAT, CDR2 FQDESV (reference sequence). The CDR3 DNA sequence: TGTGCCAGCAGCACCGACAGGGACCCTGAAGCTTTCTTT. This encodes CASSTDRDPEAFF.

V and J are TRBV3-1 (or the pseudogene TRBV3-2) and TRBJ2-7; 13 bases map to TRBD2. Germline V lookup: CDR1 LGHDT, CDR2 YNNKEL (reference sequence). The CDR3 has 16 amino acids. V dropped 4 bases and J dropped 6; count of bases not matched to a gene: 9. The CDR3 DNA reads TGTGCCAGCAGCCCGGCGGCTGGACTAGCGGGAGTCGAGCAGTACTTC. Translation: CASSPAAGLAGVEQYF.

This clone was counted between two and nine times. The chain carries TRBV27 and TRBJ1-2; 8 bases agree with TRBD1. This CDR3 is 14 amino acids long. Losses at the gene ends were 4 bases for V and 2 bases for J; bases not matched to a gene: 3. Germline V gene data show CDR1 as MNHEY and CDR2 as SMNVEV (reference sequence). In DNA, the CDR3 is TGTGCCAGCAGTTCCAGGGACAGGAACTATGGCTACACCTTC. This codes for CASSSRDRNYGYTF.

The rearrangement joins TRBV7-9 to TRBJ1-5; 7 bases agree with TRBD1. From germline, CDR1 is SEHNR and CDR2 FQNEAQ (reference sequence). V trimming: 0 bases; J trimming: 1 base; junction bases outside the gene matches: 9. This CDR3 has 18 residues. As DNA, the CDR3 is TGTGCCAGCAGCTTAGCTGTTGGGGCAGGGGGGAGCAATCAGCCCCAGCATTTT. This sequence encodes CASSLAVGAGGSNQPQHF. The entire variable domain, with the rest obtained from reference TRBV7-9 and TRBJ1-5, is as follows: DTGVSQNPRHKITKRGQNVTFRCDPISEHNRLYWYRQTLGQGPEFLTYFQNEAQLEKSRLLSDRFSAERPKGSFSTLEIQRTEQGDSAMYLCASSLAVGAGGSNQPQHFGDGTRLSIL.

The rearrangement links TRBV7-9 to TRBJ1-4; 8 nucleotides line up with TRBD1. In germline, CDR1 is SEHNR, CDR2 FQNEAQ (reference sequence). The J segment lost 8 bases and the V segment lost 1 base, leaving 6 bases of the junction unmatched. The CDR3 has 15 residues. The CDR3 here is CASSLETGVLEKLFF. CDR3 coding DNA: TGTGCCAGCAGCTTAGAGACAGGGGTTCTAGAAAAACTGTTTTTT. The full variable domain, rest sourced from reference TRBV7-9 and TRBJ1-4, is DTGVSQNPRHKITKRGQNVTFRCDPISEHNRLYWYRQTLGQGPEFLTYFQNEAQLEKSRLLSDRFSAERPKGSFSTLEIQRTEQGDSAMYLCASSLETGVLEKLFFGSGTQLSVL.

On this clone itself: This sample includes further DNA sequences coding for the same CDR3. The chain uses TRBV11-2 and TRBJ2-1; TRBD2 might be the D (5 bases). The germline V gene has CDR1 SGHAT and CDR2 FQNNGV. The CDR3 runs 15 residues. Deletions cut 1 base from V and 0 bases from J, with 7 bases between. As DNA, the CDR3 is TGTGCCAGCAGCTTAGCGGGGAGCTCCTACAATGAGCAGTTCTTC. Encoded protein: CASSLAGSSYNEQFF. Using reference TRBV11-2 and TRBJ2-1 for the parts outside the CDR3, the full variable domain is EAGVAQSPRYKIIEKRQSVAFWCNPISGHATLYWYQQILGQGPKLLIQFQNNGVVDDSQLPKDRFSAERLKGVDSTLKIQPAKLEDSAVYLCASSLAGSSYNEQFFGPGTRLTVL.

This chain joins TRBV27 and TRBJ1-1, with D unresolved. Between the trimmed V and J ends, which lost 5 bases and 0 bases, there was a span of 16 bases. There are 16 residues in the CDR3. Germline CDR1 and CDR2: MNHEY and SMNVEV (reference sequence). Here the CDR3 reads CASSPSATALNTEAFF. The CDR3, as DNA: TGTGCCAGCAGTCCCTCCGCCACAGCCTTGAACACTGAAGCTTTCTTT.

This clone showed up just a few times. The chain carries TRBV20-1 and TRBJ1-2; D unresolved. This CDR3 has 11 residues. Per germline, CDR1 DFQATT and CDR2 SNEGSKA (reference sequence). V shed 6 bases and J shed 7 bases, with 12 bases lying between them. Written as DNA, the CDR3 is TGCAGTGCCCCATTTGCGTCTGGCTACACCTTC. It specifies CSAPFASGYTF.

The chain has TRBV30 and TRBJ1-4; D gene unclear. The V and J ends lost 5 bases and 0 bases respectively, with 10 bases between them. Germline V gives CDR1 GTSNPN, CDR2 SVGIG (reference sequence). The CDR3 has 14 amino acids. The CDR3 loop reads CAWSPETTNEKLFF. The CDR3 DNA follows: TGTGCCTGGTCCCCCGAGACAACTAATGAAAAACTGTTTTTT.

The chain recombines TRBV18 with TRBJ1-2; 8 positions agree with TRBD1. The CDR3 totals 17 residues. CDR1 KGHSH and CDR2 LQKENI come from the germline V gene. Trimming took 2 bases from V and 3 from J; bases not matched to a gene: 11. CDR3 coding DNA: TGTGCCAGCTCACCAATCGACAGGGGTTCGACCTACTATGGCTACACCTTC. Its protein is CASSPIDRGSTYYGYTF.

V and J are TRBV4-1 and TRBJ2-7, with unresolved D. V was cut by 1 base and J by 3 bases, with 13 bases left in between. This CDR3 has 15 amino acids. Germline lookup yields CDR1 MGHRA and CDR2 YSYEKL. The CDR3, as DNA: TGCGCCAGCAGCCAAGTGGTAGCTGACCTCTACGAGCAGTACTTC. This codes for CASSQVVADLYEQYF.

V gene TRBV30 combines with J gene TRBJ1-1; 8 bases line up with TRBD1. V lost 4 bases and J lost 7; bases outside the gene matches: 2. Per germline, CDR1 GTSNPN and CDR2 SVGIG (reference sequence). The CDR3 totals 11 residues. This CDR3 is CAWTGGFEAFF. The CDR3 DNA is TGTGCCTGGACAGGGGGCTTTGAAGCTTTCTTT.

The chain employs TRBV27 and TRBJ1-1; D remains ambiguous. In germline, CDR1 is MNHEY, CDR2 SMNVEV (reference sequence). V shed 3 bases and J shed 0 bases, with 5 bases lying between them. This CDR3 spans 13 amino acids. CDR3 DNA: TGTGCCAGCAGTTTTTATTTGAACACTGAAGCTTTCTTT. It specifies CASSFYLNTEAFF.

The chain is built from TRBV4-2 and TRBJ1-1; a weak D match, TRBD1 (6 bases). The length of the CDR3 is 19 residues. Trimming took off 4 bases at V and 0 bases at J, with 24 bases between the two ends. Per germline, CDR1 LGHNA and CDR2 YNFKEQ. CDR3 sequence: CASSRLWGGAVTMNTEAFF. The CDR3 DNA follows: TGTGCCAGCAGCCGCCTCTGGGGGGGCGCAGTAACCATGAACACTGAAGCTTTCTTT.

The chain combines TRBV19 with TRBJ2-7; TRBD1 agrees at 7 bases. J was trimmed by 3 bases and V by 5 bases; bases with no gene match: 10. Germline CDR1 and CDR2: LNHDA and SQIVND (reference sequence). The CDR3 is 15 amino acids. CDR3 amino acids: CASSSRGLGGYEQYF. As DNA, the CDR3 is TGTGCCAGTAGTTCGAGGGGGCTCGGAGGCTACGAGCAGTACTTC.

This clone was detected once. Written as DNA, the CDR3 is TGTGCCAGCTCACCACTCGAGAGCGGAGGGAACACCGGGGAGCTGTTTTTT. This encodes CASSPLESGGNTGELFF. This chain connects TRBV18 to TRBJ2-2; a weak D match, TRBD2 (5 bases). Trimming took off 1 base at V and 1 base at J, with 13 bases between the two ends. The CDR3 has 17 residues. CDR1 and CDR2 (germline): KGHSH, LQKENI.

The chain is built from TRBV28 and TRBJ1-5, with D uncertain. Germline V lookup: CDR1 MDHEN, CDR2 SYDVKM. The V end lost 5 bases, the J end lost 0 bases, and 14 bases lay between the germline ends. The CDR3 is 16 residues long. The chain's CDR3 is CASSPSRRYSNQPQHF. CDR3 nucleotide sequence: TGTGCCAGCAGTCCCTCCCGCAGGTATAGCAATCAGCCCCAGCATTTT.

This clone was picked up one time. This rearrangement joins TRBV20-1 to TRBJ2-1; D might be TRBD2 (6 bases). The V gene lost 3 bases and the J gene lost 2 bases, with 14 bases spanning the gap. Germline values: CDR1 DFQATT, CDR2 SNEGSKA (reference sequence). The CDR3 contains 15 residues. The CDR3 DNA sequence: TGCAGTGCTAGTAATCCGGGGGTGGCCTACAATGAGCAGTTCTTC. Its protein product is CSASNPGVAYNEQFF.

This chain links TRBV15 with TRBJ1-5, with a tentative D call TRBD1 (5 bases). The germline V and J ends were trimmed by 2 bases and 7 bases, with 15 bases remaining between them. From germline, CDR1 is LNHNV and CDR2 YYDKDF (reference sequence). This CDR3 contains 15 residues. CDR3 DNA sequence: TGTGCCACCAGCAGACACAGGACAAAAGAACAGCCCCAGCATTTT. Protein product: CATSRHRTKEQPQHF.

The CDR3 loop reads CASSLGHSATNEKLFF. The DNA of the CDR3 is TGTGCCAGTAGCCTCGGTCACAGTGCAACTAATGAAAAACTGTTTTTT. The rearrangement uses TRBV19 and TRBJ1-4; D unresolved. With 6 bases removed from V and 0 bases from J, the gap between germline ends came to 14 bases. The CDR3 totals 16 residues. The germline V gene encodes CDR1 LNHDA and CDR2 SQIVND (reference sequence).